The 18 T cell receptor beta chains below all came from one sample that was sequenced in a study of T cells expressing NK-cell markers. With the 5' RACE reads reprocessed, TCRdb shows one record per CDR3 protein and no DNA. Its table records about 260,000 distinct CDR3 sequences. Source material: blood T cells: a sorted CD56 or NKG2C T cell subset, CD4+ or CD8+ T cells, or bulk PBMC T cells (not recorded which). The receptors were sampled from a woman between 18 and 69 years old in good health.

The chain recombines TRBV6-1 with TRBJ1-5. CDR1 and CDR2 from the germline V gene are MNHNS and SASEGT. The CDR3 runs to 13 residues. The CDR3 protein is CASTGGSNQPQHF.

The V gene is TRBV12-3 or TRBV12-4, the J gene TRBJ1-5; TCRdb picks TRBD1, but there is no DNA to check that call. The CDR3 loop spans 17 amino acids. Here the CDR3 reads CASSFWTGFGSNQPQHF.

V gene TRBV10-3 combines with J gene TRBJ2-1; TCRdb reports TRBD1, a call that lacks DNA to check it against. The CDR3 sequence is 16 residues long. Germline V gene lookup returns CDR1 ENHRY and CDR2 SYGVKD. The CDR3 sequence: CAIKHGTGGSYNEQFF.

This sequence joins TRBV10-3 and TRBJ1-6. The CDR3 totals 12 residues. Germline V gene lookup returns CDR1 ENHRY and CDR2 SYGVKD. The CDR3 is CAISEGSSPLHF.

The V and J genes are TRBV20-1 and TRBJ2-5; the TCRdb call, TRBD1, lacks DNA for checking. The CDR3 is 17 residues long. In germline, CDR1 is DFQATT, CDR2 SNEGSKA (reference sequence). CDR3 loop: CSARGSGQGITSETQYF.

The V and J genes are TRBV2 and TRBJ2-5; lacking DNA, the TRBD2 call made by TCRdb goes unchecked. This CDR3 spans 15 amino acids. In germline, CDR1 is SNHLY, CDR2 FYNNEI. CDR3 sequence reads: CASGYLGTLAETQYF.

V is TRBV30 and J is TRBJ2-1; the TCRdb call, TRBD2, lacks DNA for checking. The germline CDR1 and CDR2 sequences are GTSNPN and SVGIG (reference sequence). The CDR3 sequence is 13 residues long. CDR3 region: CAYQGGAGGEQFF.

The chain is built from TRBV20-1 and TRBJ1-4; absent DNA, TCRdb's TRBD1 call cannot be checked. This CDR3 is built from 13 residues. The V gene's germline CDR1 is DFQATT and CDR2 SNEGSKA (reference sequence). The CDR3 region is CSAGDRVYEKLFF.

The chain combines TRBV7-9 with TRBJ1-6. The CDR3 runs to 13 residues. Germline loops: CDR1 SEHNR, CDR2 FQNEAQ (reference sequence). The CDR3 loop reads CASSFAVNSPLHF.

The J gene is TRBJ1-1, the V gene TRBV28. The CDR3 is 15 residues long. Germline V CDR1 and CDR2: MDHEN, SYDVKM. CDR3 in amino acids: CASSLSLGGGTEAFF.

The J gene is TRBJ2-1, the V gene TRBV7-9; the TRBD2 assignment by TCRdb is unverifiable without DNA. The CDR3 contains 17 residues. Germline V gene lookup returns CDR1 SEHNR and CDR2 FQNEAQ (reference sequence). The CDR3 spells CASSSATGLADDNEQFF.

The chain couples TRBV6-2 or TRBV6-3 to TRBJ2-1; there is no DNA to check the TCRdb D call of TRBD2. Germline lookup yields CDR1 MNHEY and CDR2 SVGEGT. The CDR3 is made up of 15 amino acids. CDR3: CASSWPPSSYNEQFF.

The genes are TRBV12-3 or TRBV12-4 and TRBJ1-5. The CDR3 has 14 residues. The CDR3 loop is CASSLEDSNQPQHF.

The chain carries TRBV7-8 and TRBJ2-5. Germline CDR1 reads SGHVS; CDR2 reads FQNEAQ. This CDR3 is built from 14 residues. CDR3 residues: CASSRFTTGETQYF.

The chain joins TRBV27 to TRBJ2-7; TCRdb's D call of TRBD2 is untestable without DNA. The CDR3 consists of 13 residues. CDR1 and CDR2 from the germline V gene are MNHEY and SMNVEV (reference sequence). The chain's CDR3 is CASSFSLGGEQYF.

The chain combines TRBV29-1 with TRBJ2-7; as DNA is missing, the TRBD1 call by TCRdb cannot be tested. This CDR3 is built from 11 residues. The germline gives CDR1 SQVTM, CDR2 ANQGSEA. The CDR3 here is CSVGRGYEQYF.

V gene TRBV6-2 or TRBV6-3 combines with J gene TRBJ2-5; TCRdb names TRBD2, which stays unverified in the absence of DNA. Germline-derived CDR1 and CDR2 are MNHEY and SVGEGT. CDR3 size: 15 residues. CDR3 protein: CASNAGGLGKETQYF.

V usage is TRBV4-3 and J usage is TRBJ2-1; TCRdb's D gene call, TRBD2, goes unchecked for lack of DNA. This CDR3 spans 17 amino acids. The germline gives CDR1 LGHNA, CDR2 YSLEER. The CDR3 protein is CASSHLALRAGLDEQFF.